Presented here are 26 T cell receptor beta chains from one specimen sequenced in a study of vaccination and CD4 T cells after COVID-19. The assay that was used to sequence DNA from cultured CD4+ T cells was the Oncomine TCR Beta short-read assay. It was from cultured CD4+ T cells that genomic DNA was extracted. TCRdb re-derived calls from the PCR reads in MiXCR, one entry per CDR3 protein. The table lists some 9,900 distinct CDR3 sequences, around 32% of them singletons. The treatment was: approximately 9-day PBMC culture with coronavirus spike peptide pools or control peptides (ViraFEST assay). Those CD4+ T cells from the unexposed donor predate the COVID-19 pandemic (2011-2018). What these receptors recognize is not known. Material: CD4+ T cells from blood, cultured in vitro. The receptors originated from a human donor in good health.

This rearrangement joins TRBV7-8 to TRBJ1-3; no clear D. The CDR3 covers 14 residues. Germline CDR1 reads SGHVS; CDR2 reads FQNEAQ. Deletions cut 3 bases from V and 4 bases from J, with 10 bases between. This CDR3 reads CASSFQRTGNTIYF. DNA of the CDR3: TGTGCCAGCAGCTTTCAACGGACGGGAAACACCATATATTTT.

This clonotype was picked up a small number of times. This rearrangement joins TRBV4-2 to TRBJ2-2, with 10 nucleotides matching TRBD2. CDR3 length equals 18 residues. The V and J ends lost 0 bases and 3 bases, in that order; junction bases with no gene match: 7. Per the germline V gene, CDR1 is LGHNA and CDR2 is YNFKEQ. The DNA of the CDR3 is TGTGCCAGCAGCCAAGATGGGAGGCTAGCGGGAGACACCGGGGAGCTGTTTTTT. Its translation: CASSQDGRLAGDTGELFF.

The chain uses TRBV7-2 and TRBJ1-2; D is undetermined. This CDR3 region has 13 residues. Trimming took off 5 bases at V and 7 bases at J, with 14 bases between the two ends. The germline gives CDR1 SGHTA, CDR2 FQGNSA. CDR3 sequence reads: CASSPDTVGGYTF. CDR3 nucleotides: TGTGCCAGCAGCCCGGATACCGTCGGTGGCTACACCTTC.

This clonotype is labeled as medium-sized. V usage is TRBV6-1 and J usage is TRBJ2-1, with 7 bases that match TRBD1. The germline gives CDR1 MNHNS, CDR2 SASEGT. V was clipped by 7 bases and J by 8 bases; unmatched bases: 14. The CDR3 length is 15 residues. The CDR3 sequence is CASIARDRKIDEQFF. As DNA, the CDR3 is TGTGCCAGCATAGCCCGGGACAGAAAGATTGATGAGCAGTTCTTC.

This clonotype showed up just a few times. The gene calls are TRBV24-1 and TRBJ1-5; D is uncertain. The CDR3 contains 13 residues. V was shortened by 6 bases and J by 4 bases, with 9 bases between the two germline ends. Germline CDR1 KGHDR, CDR2 SFDVKD. CDR3 region: CATSSPGNQPQHF. The CDR3 DNA reads TGTGCCACCAGTTCACCTGGAAATCAGCCCCAGCATTTT.

There are a few counts of this clonotype. The chain links TRBV20-1 to TRBJ2-3; no firm D call. The germline V gene has CDR1 DFQATT and CDR2 SNEGSKA (reference sequence). Trimming removed 0 bases at V and 2 bases at J, with 9 bases between. The CDR3 contains 14 residues. CDR3 residues: CSAREGIFTDTQYF. CDR3 DNA sequence: TGCAGTGCTAGAGAGGGCATATTCACAGATACGCAGTATTTT.

A few counts support this clonotype. This sequence joins TRBV27 and TRBJ1-1, with TRBD1 identical over 8 bases. CDR3 length: 13 amino acids. Germline V lookup: CDR1 MNHEY, CDR2 SMNVEV (reference sequence). The trim removed 4 bases at V and 4 bases at J, leaving 2 bases unmatched. The CDR3 here is CASSSRGPTEAFF. CDR3 in DNA: TGTGCCAGCAGTTCCAGGGGGCCCACTGAAGCTTTCTTT.

This clonotype was seen just once. This chain joins TRBV9 and TRBJ1-6; the D gene is possibly TRBD1 (5 bases). CDR1 is SGDLS, CDR2 YYNGEE, per germline. The CDR3 is 15 residues long. With 3 bases removed from V and 9 bases from J, the gap between germline ends came to 16 bases. The DNA of the CDR3 is TGTGCCAGCAGCGGTTCGAGGGATGGGGGTTCACCCCTCCACTTT. It yields the protein CASSGSRDGGSPLHF.

In its sample, this clonotype was seen a few times. V and J are TRBV7-2 and TRBJ2-3; TRBD2 matches 7 bases. The trim removed 5 bases at V and 6 bases at J, leaving 17 bases unmatched. Germline lookup yields CDR1 SGHTA and CDR2 FQGNSA. This CDR3 comprises 17 residues. The CDR3: CASSLLGGRVGVDTQYF. The CDR3 DNA sequence: TGTGCCAGCAGCCTCCTTGGGGGGAGGGTGGGTGTGGATACGCAGTATTTT. Based on the CDR3 plus reference TRBV7-2 and TRBJ2-3, the full variable domain is GAGVSQSPSNKVTEKGKDVELRCDPISGHTALYWYRQSLGQGLEFLIYFQGNSAPDKSGLPSDRFSAERTGGSVSTLTIQRTQQEDSAVYLCASSLLGGRVGVDTQYFGPGTRLTVL.

The chain joins TRBV7-2 to TRBJ2-2; no clear D gene. There are 17 residues in the CDR3. Trimming cost V 2 bases and J 2 bases, with 15 bases left between them. Germline lookup yields CDR1 SGHTA and CDR2 FQGNSA. This CDR3 reads CASSLRWDRLNTGELFF. The CDR3 coding sequence is TGTGCCAGCAGCTTAAGATGGGATAGGCTCAACACCGGGGAGCTGTTTTTT.

This clonotype was seen more than once but under ten times. This sequence joins TRBV20-1 and TRBJ1-1, with D unresolved. V lost 6 bases and J 4 bases, leaving 21 bases between the germline ends. Looked up from germline, CDR1 is DFQATT and CDR2 is SNEGSKA (reference sequence). CDR3 length equals 15 residues. The CDR3 nucleotides read TGCAGTGCCCCCCTACTACAGTTAACCGGCACTGAAGCTTTCTTT. Translated: CSAPLLQLTGTEAFF.

This clonotype was seen more than once but under ten times. The V gene is TRBV28, the J gene TRBJ2-7; TRBD2 might be the D (5 bases). Trimming shortened V by 6 bases and J by 7 bases, and 16 bases separated the two germline ends. Germline lookup yields CDR1 MDHEN and CDR2 SYDVKM. CDR3 size: 13 residues. The CDR3 nucleotides are TGTGCCAGCAGGGGGAAGGTAAAGCGGGAGCAGTACTTC. Protein: CASRGKVKREQYF.

Judged by abundance, this clonotype is medium-sized. The rearrangement joins TRBV6-1 to TRBJ1-1; TRBD1 matches at 9 bases. This CDR3 comprises 16 residues. Per the germline V gene, CDR1 is MNHNS and CDR2 is SASEGT. V lost 5 bases and J lost 1; bases outside the gene matches: 8. The CDR3 bases are TGTGCCAGCAGTACCTCCCCGGGACAGGGGAACACTGAAGCTTTCTTT. Translated, it gives CASSTSPGQGNTEAFF.

This chain uses TRBV19 with TRBJ1-2; 7 bases are shared with TRBD1. The junction had 2 bases not matched to a gene; V was cut back by 6 bases and J by 1 base. Per the germline V gene, CDR1 is LNHDA and CDR2 is SQIVND (reference sequence). The CDR3 has 13 amino acids. The CDR3 nucleotides read TGTGCCAGTAGGGACAGGATTAACTATGGCTACACCTTC. Residues: CASRDRINYGYTF.

The chain links TRBV7-8 to TRBJ1-3; D not certain. Germline CDR1 reads SGHVS; CDR2 reads FQNEAQ. V was shortened by 0 bases and J by 4 bases, with 4 bases between the two germline ends. The CDR3 has 13 amino acids. This CDR3 reads CASSLAHGNTIYF. Here the CDR3 DNA reads TGTGCCAGCAGCTTAGCGCACGGAAACACCATATATTTT.

This clonotype turned up a few times. The chain employs TRBV27 and TRBJ2-6, with 8 bases lining up with TRBD1. Germline CDR1 reads MNHEY; CDR2 reads SMNVEV (reference sequence). CDR3 length: 18 amino acids. With V trimmed by 1 base and J by 2 bases, 7 bases remained unmatched. CDR3 protein: CASSLLGDRGPGANVLTF. CDR3 coding DNA: TGTGCCAGCAGTTTATTAGGTGACAGGGGCCCTGGGGCCAACGTCCTGACTTTC. Using reference TRBV27 and TRBJ2-6 for the parts outside the CDR3, the full variable domain is EAQVTQNPRYLITVTGKKLTVTCSQNMNHEYMSWYRQDPGLGLRQIYYSMNVEVTDKGDVPEGYKVSRKEKRNFPLILESPSPNQTSLYFCASSLLGDRGPGANVLTFGAGSRLTVL.

The sample holds one count of this clonotype. The chain links TRBV20-1 to TRBJ1-2, with a weak D call TRBD1 (6 bases). Germline assignment: CDR1 DFQATT and CDR2 SNEGSKA (reference sequence). The CDR3 is made up of 13 amino acids. The V gene lost 0 bases and the J gene lost 10 bases, with 15 bases spanning the gap. The CDR3 protein is CSAREGGAEDYTF. The CDR3, as DNA: TGCAGTGCTAGAGAGGGGGGGGCGGAGGACTACACCTTC.

V and J are TRBV12-3 or TRBV12-4 and TRBJ1-1; D is uncertain. This CDR3 has 14 amino acids. Trimming removed 3 bases at V and 0 bases at J, with 8 bases between. CDR3 residues: CASSFQILNTEAFF. Written as DNA, the CDR3 is TGTGCCAGCAGTTTCCAAATCTTGAACACTGAAGCTTTCTTT.

The chain joins TRBV19 to TRBJ2-5, with TRBD2 matching 14 bases. Germline lookup yields CDR1 LNHDA and CDR2 SQIVND (reference sequence). The V segment lost 10 bases and the J segment 4 bases; nucleotides outside the gene matches: 5. CDR3 length: 14 amino acids. The CDR3 DNA is TGTGCCACCGGGACTAGCGGGAGTACAGAGACCCAGTACTTC. Protein product: CATGTSGSTETQYF.

This chain connects TRBV7-2 to TRBJ2-4; no definite D call. Germline CDR1 SGHTA, CDR2 FQGNSA. The length of the CDR3 is 15 residues. V was trimmed by 5 bases and J by 0 bases, leaving 11 bases between them. CDR3 nucleotide sequence: TGTGCCAGCAGCCCCGGGCCTTTAGCCAAAAACATTCAGTACTTC. This sequence encodes CASSPGPLAKNIQYF.

This clonotype was detected only once. This sequence may be a read error, since a much larger clone differs from it by one base. The conserved closing phenylalanine or tryptophan is absent in this CDR3, likely reflecting a read error. V usage is TRBV15 and J usage is TRBJ2-5; either TRBD1 or TRBD2 may fit D (6 bases each). Trimming pared 5 bases from V and 5 bases from J, leaving 9 bases between. CDR1 is LNHNV, CDR2 YYDKDF, per germline (reference sequence). The CDR3 loop spans 12 amino acids. CDR3 in amino acids: CATSRGQETQYL. The CDR3 DNA reads TGTGCCACCAGCCGGGGGCAGGAGACCCAGTACCTC.

This sequence joins TRBV11-1 and TRBJ2-3; D unresolved. The V gene's germline CDR1 is SGHAT and CDR2 FQDESV (reference sequence). V gave up 3 bases and J gave up 6 bases, with 10 bases separating them. CDR3 length equals 13 residues. In DNA form, the CDR3 reads TGTGCCAGCAGCTTCTCCCTTGCCGATACGCAGTATTTT. This codes for CASSFSLADTQYF.

V usage is TRBV7-2 and J usage is TRBJ2-7; D remains ambiguous. The CDR3 is 12 amino acids. The V end lost 5 bases, the J end lost 0 bases, and 5 bases lay between the germline ends. Looked up from germline, CDR1 is SGHTA and CDR2 is FQGNSA. The CDR3 DNA is TGTGCCAGCAGCGAGAGCTCCTACGAGCAGTACTTC. Translation: CASSESSYEQYF.

The V and J genes are TRBV5-1 and TRBJ2-1, with 9 bases that match TRBD1. This CDR3 contains 16 residues. Unmatched junction bases numbered 7, after V lost 2 bases and J lost 4 bases. The germline CDR1 and CDR2 sequences are SGHRS and YFSETQ. The CDR3 DNA reads as TGCGCCAGCAGCTTTCAAGGGACAGGGACTTACAATGAGCAGTTCTTC. Encoded protein: CASSFQGTGTYNEQFF.

This clonotype was counted a few times. The chain combines TRBV6-2 or TRBV6-3 with TRBJ2-5; TRBD2 matches 8 bases. Germline lookup yields CDR1 MNHEY and CDR2 SVGEGT. The CDR3 contains 17 residues. V trimming: 6 bases; J trimming: 7 bases; junction bases outside the gene matches: 19. DNA of the CDR3: TGTGCCAGCAGATCCGGAGGTAGCGGGACCTCCGGGGGGACCCAGTACTTC. Its translation: CASRSGGSGTSGGTQYF.

Only a few counts were recorded for this clonotype. This chain connects TRBV28 to TRBJ1-6; D not certain. CDR1 MDHEN and CDR2 SYDVKM come from the germline V gene. V dropped 3 bases and J dropped 10 bases, with 4 bases sitting between them. The CDR3 runs to 11 residues. This CDR3 is CASSFGSPLHF. The CDR3 DNA sequence: TGTGCCAGCAGTTTCGGCTCACCCCTCCACTTT. The whole variable domain, filled in from reference TRBV28 and TRBJ1-6, reads DVKVTQSSRYLVKRTGEKVFLECVQDMDHENMFWYRQDPGLGLRLIYFSYDVKMKEKGDIPEGYSVSREKKERFSLILESASTNQTSMYLCASSFGSPLHFGNGTRLTVT.